This TCR beta chain was sequenced in a study of T-cell memory formation after mild COVID-19. Turning to the study itself: Clusters were largely donor specific.

Trimming left V 2 bases short and J 6 bases short, with 11 bases between. Germline V gene sequence: CDR1 MGHDK, CDR2 SYGVNS. The CDR3 is made up of 13 amino acids. This clonotype appeared a few times. The antigen is not known. Study results and limitations: Mainly in CM and EM were contracting CD4+ clones; CD8+ were in EMRA. Clones contracting over day 15 to 85 were CD4/CD8 balanced, with later expanders leaning CD4+.

The authors produced TCR alpha and TCR beta cDNA libraries with sample barcodes and UMIs by 5'RACE using constant-segment primers. Via MiXCR, TCRdb re-called the 5' RACE reads, giving one row per CDR3 protein. Among some 600,000 distinct CDR3 sequences listed, 17% were seen once. The chain recombines TRBV25-1 with TRBJ2-7; maybe TRBD2 (5 bases). The sequence derives from an adult woman who had mild COVID-19 (a few samples of this study predate the infection). Cell type and time point are not known. Input material: PBMCs or a T cell subset sorted from them (not recorded which). Here the CDR3 reads CASSERVAGEQYF. The DNA for the CDR3 is TGTGCCAGCAGTGAAAGGGTGGCGGGCGAGCAGTACTTC.